Listed below are T cell receptor beta chains from one sample, sequenced in a study of blood T cell repertoires in COVID-19. The table came from immunoSEQ multiplex PCR; TCRdb's copy has only in-frame clones and leaves some out. The sample lists 350,000 or so clones, 70% to 90% occurring once. The sample taken for sequencing was peripheral blood. Every receptor here comes from a woman aged 30 to 39 with COVID-19, enrolled during active disease. The CDR3 runs from the conserved cysteine through the conserved F or W. Each record gives: V gene, clone size, D gene, J gene, CDR3 protein, CDR3 DNA. A D gene is named only where the DNA matches it firmly. Expanded clones are given a class, and other clones once, few, many or no size at all.

V: TRBV18; size: -; D: -; J: TRBJ2-3; CDR3: CASSPNRDTQYF; DNA: TGTGCCAGCTCACCCAACAGAGACACGCAGTATTTT
V: TRBV2; size: -; D: TRBD1; J: TRBJ1-5; CDR3: CASSGQGSGNQPQHF; DNA: TGTGCCAGCAGTGGACAGGGATCAGGCAATCAGCCCCAGCATTTT
V: TRBV19; size: -; D: TRBD1; J: TRBJ1-3; CDR3: CASRATGGSGNTIYF; DNA: TGTGCCAGTAGGGCCACAGGGGGCTCTGGAAACACCATATATTTT
V: TRBV11-2; size: -; D: TRBD2; J: TRBJ2-1; CDR3: CASSSTSGGAYNEQFF; DNA: TGTGCCAGCAGCTCCACTAGCGGGGGGGCGTACAATGAGCAGTTCTTC
V: TRBV19; size: many; D: -; J: TRBJ1-5; CDR3: CASSMLEGNQPQHF; DNA: TGTGCCAGTAGTATGTTGGAGGGCAATCAGCCCCAGCATTTT
V: TRBV2; size: -; D: -; J: TRBJ2-2; CDR3: CASSGTANTGELFF; DNA: TGTGCCAGCAGTGGGACAGCCAACACCGGGGAGCTGTTTTTT
V: TRBV10-3; size: -; D: TRBD2; J: TRBJ2-3; CDR3: CAISERGGTTDTQYF; DNA: TGTGCCATCAGTGAGCGGGGGGGCACCACAGATACGCAGTATTTT
V: TRBV6-1; size: -; D: -; J: TRBJ2-7; CDR3: CASSDPGQPYEQYF; DNA: TGTGCCAGCAGTGATCCCGGACAGCCCTACGAGCAGTACTTC
V: TRBV28; size: -; D: TRBD1; J: TRBJ1-1; CDR3: CASRITGAQMNTEAFF; DNA: TGTGCCAGCAGGATTACAGGGGCCCAAATGAACACTGAAGCTTTCTTT
V: TRBV7-9; size: -; D: -; J: TRBJ1-3; CDR3: CASSLWVGAGRHSGNTIYF; DNA: TGTGCCAGCAGCTTATGGGTTGGGGCAGGGCGCCACTCTGGAAACACCATATATTTT
V: TRBV6-2/TRBV6-3; size: -; D: -; J: TRBJ2-3; CDR3: CASSPGQSDTQYF; DNA: TGTGCCAGCAGTCCAGGACAGTCAGATACGCAGTATTTT
V: TRBV5-8; size: -; D: -; J: TRBJ1-5; CDR3: CASSWQGSGSNQPQHF; DNA: TGTGCCAGCAGCTGGCAGGGTTCTGGGAGCAATCAGCCCCAGCATTTT
V: TRBV15; size: -; D: -; J: TRBJ1-1; CDR3: CATSRDQGFGTEAFF; DNA: TGTGCCACCAGCAGAGATCAGGGATTTGGAACTGAAGCTTTCTTT
V: TRBV7-2; size: -; D: TRBD2; J: TRBJ2-3; CDR3: CASSFGVAGGPRGDTQYF; DNA: TGTGCCAGCAGCTTTGGGGTCGCGGGGGGCCCAAGGGGGGATACGCAGTATTTT
V: TRBV27; size: -; D: -; J: TRBJ1-2; CDR3: CASSSPGGPNYGYTF; DNA: TGTGCCAGCAGTTCCCCGGGAGGACCTAACTATGGCTACACCTTC
V: TRBV30; size: -; D: TRBD1; J: TRBJ1-2; CDR3: CAWSVPRQGRYGYTF; DNA: TGTGCCTGGAGTGTCCCTCGACAGGGGCGCTATGGCTACACCTTC
V: TRBV7-2; size: -; D: -; J: TRBJ1-1; CDR3: CASSFGASGTEAFF; DNA: TGTGCCAGCAGCTTTGGGGCAAGTGGGACTGAAGCTTTCTTT
V: TRBV3-1/TRBV3-2; size: once; D: -; J: TRBJ1-5; CDR3: CASSPQGTQPQHF; DNA: TGTGCCAGCAGCCCTCAGGGTACTCAGCCCCAGCATTTT
V: TRBV4-1; size: -; D: -; J: TRBJ2-7; CDR3: CASSQDPGTSYEQYF; DNA: TGCGCCAGCAGCCAAGATCCAGGAACCTCCTACGAGCAGTACTTC
V: TRBV27; size: -; D: -; J: TRBJ2-3; CDR3: CASSLSATDTQYF; DNA: TGTGCCAGCAGTTTATCGGCCACAGATACGCAGTATTTT
V: TRBV6-1; size: once; D: -; J: TRBJ1-2; CDR3: CASSEPPGGDYTF; DNA: TGTGCCAGCAGTGAACCCCCGGGCGGGGACTACACCTTC
V: TRBV5-6; size: -; D: TRBD1; J: TRBJ1-2; CDR3: CASSLWDRGLYGYTF; DNA: TGTGCCAGCAGCTTATGGGACAGGGGTCTCTATGGCTACACCTTC
V: TRBV29-1; size: once; D: -; J: TRBJ2-5; CDR3: CSVDSRDFQETQYF; DNA: TGCAGCGTTGACAGCCGGGACTTCCAAGAGACCCAGTACTTC
V: TRBV9; size: -; D: TRBD2; J: TRBJ2-3; CDR3: CASSVEILAGYTDTQYF; DNA: TGTGCCAGCAGCGTAGAGATACTAGCGGGGTACACAGATACGCAGTATTTT
V: TRBV18; size: -; D: -; J: TRBJ2-7; CDR3: CASSPPRGNYEQYF; DNA: TGTGCCAGCTCACCACCTCGAGGGAATTACGAGCAGTACTTC
V: TRBV7-3; size: -; D: TRBD2; J: TRBJ2-2; CDR3: CASSHSGGGELFF; DNA: TGTGCCAGCAGCCACAGCGGGGGCGGGGAGCTGTTTTTT
V: TRBV5-1; size: -; D: -; J: TRBJ2-2; CDR3: CASSWDPGGGTGELFF; DNA: TGCGCCAGCAGCTGGGACCCAGGGGGAGGCACCGGGGAGCTGTTTTTT
V: TRBV18; size: -; D: -; J: TRBJ1-2; CDR3: CASSPGQSLANYGYTF; DNA: TGTGCCAGCTCACCCGGACAGTCCCTAGCTAACTATGGCTACACCTTC
V: TRBV9; size: -; D: TRBD1; J: TRBJ1-1; CDR3: CASSVTTGRGNTEAFF; DNA: TGTGCCAGCAGCGTGACGACAGGGCGGGGGAACACTGAAGCTTTCTTT
V: TRBV7-9; size: -; D: -; J: TRBJ1-1; CDR3: CAVVGGALDTEAFF; DNA: TGTGCCGTAGTAGGGGGGGCGCTGGACACTGAAGCTTTCTTT
V: TRBV2; size: -; D: -; J: TRBJ2-7; CDR3: CASRDTEWSEQYF; DNA: TGTGCCAGCAGAGACACCGAGTGGTCCGAGCAGTACTTC
V: TRBV4-3; size: -; D: -; J: TRBJ1-2; CDR3: CASSQGQDSYGYTF; DNA: TGCGCCAGCAGCCAAGGGCAGGATTCCTATGGCTACACCTTC
V: TRBV4-1; size: -; D: -; J: TRBJ1-1; CDR3: CASSQEWRVSDVFTEAFF; DNA: TGCGCCAGCAGCCAAGAATGGAGGGTCTCTGATGTGTTCACTGAAGCTTTCTTT
V: TRBV6-5; size: -; D: -; J: TRBJ1-4; CDR3: CASSYSRQGSGKLFF; DNA: TGTGCCAGCAGTTACTCGAGGCAGGGGTCGGGAAAACTGTTTTTT
V: TRBV14; size: -; D: -; J: TRBJ2-5; CDR3: CATQRGFGETQYF; DNA: TGTGCCACCCAAAGGGGGTTTGGGGAGACCCAGTACTTC
V: TRBV7-2; size: -; D: -; J: TRBJ1-2; CDR3: CASSLAEGANYGYTF; DNA: TGTGCCAGCAGCTTAGCGGAGGGCGCGAACTATGGCTACACCTTC
V: TRBV21-1; size: -; D: -; J: TRBJ2-3; CDR3: CASSKPDNTGDTQYF; DNA: TGTGCCAGCAGCAAGCCGGATAACACCGGGGATACGCAGTATTTT
V: TRBV5-4; size: -; D: TRBD1; J: TRBJ1-2; CDR3: CASSLGDRVYGYTF; DNA: TGTGCCAGCAGCTTAGGGGACAGGGTCTATGGCTACACCTTC
V: TRBV5-1; size: -; D: -; J: TRBJ1-1; CDR3: CASSLELNTEAFF; DNA: TGCGCCAGCAGCTTGGAACTAAACACTGAAGCTTTCTTT
V: TRBV7-8; size: once; D: -; J: TRBJ1-2; CDR3: CASSFPGQPEGYTF; DNA: TGTGCCAGCAGTTTCCCCGGACAGCCCGAGGGCTACACCTTC
V: TRBV11-3; size: -; D: -; J: TRBJ2-1; CDR3: CASSLGGVGGNNEQFF; DNA: TGTGCCAGCAGCTTAGGCGGCGTGGGAGGTAACAATGAGCAGTTCTTC
V: TRBV2; size: -; D: TRBD2; J: TRBJ2-3; CDR3: CASSERAGGGTDTQYF; DNA: TGTGCCAGCAGTGAGCGAGCGGGGGGGGGCACAGATACGCAGTATTTT
V: TRBV6-2/TRBV6-3; size: -; D: -; J: TRBJ1-6; CDR3: CASSFFANFNSPLHF; DNA: TGTGCCAGCAGCTTTTTCGCGAACTTCAATTCACCCCTCCACTTT
V: TRBV6-1; size: -; D: TRBD1; J: TRBJ2-7; CDR3: CASSVTPGTGSYEQYF; DNA: TGTGCCAGCAGTGTGACCCCCGGGACAGGGAGCTACGAGCAGTACTTC
V: TRBV9; size: -; D: TRBD1; J: TRBJ1-3; CDR3: CASSVGAGGLDTIYF; DNA: TGTGCCAGCAGCGTAGGAGCAGGGGGCTTAGACACCATATATTTT
V: TRBV25-1; size: -; D: -; J: TRBJ1-2; CDR3: CASSPEVGRGYTF; DNA: TGTGCCAGCAGCCCGGAGGTGGGTAGGGGCTACACCTTC
V: TRBV5-5; size: -; D: -; J: TRBJ2-5; CDR3: CASSLDGVETQYF; DNA: TGTGCCAGCAGCTTGGACGGGGTGGAGACCCAGTACTTC
V: TRBV6-2/TRBV6-3; size: -; D: TRBD1; J: TRBJ2-3; CDR3: CASSYSLVYRDRSTDTQYF; DNA: TGTGCCAGCAGTTACTCTTTAGTCTACCGGGACAGGTCCACAGATACGCAGTATTTT
V: TRBV5-1; size: -; D: -; J: TRBJ1-6; CDR3: CASSLDREVSPLHF; DNA: TGCGCCAGCAGCTTGGACAGGGAAGTTTCACCCCTCCACTTT
V: TRBV3-1/TRBV3-2; size: -; D: TRBD1; J: TRBJ1-2; CDR3: CASSPDRGHPGDGYTF; DNA: TGTGCCAGCAGCCCGGACAGGGGGCATCCAGGGGATGGCTACACCTTC